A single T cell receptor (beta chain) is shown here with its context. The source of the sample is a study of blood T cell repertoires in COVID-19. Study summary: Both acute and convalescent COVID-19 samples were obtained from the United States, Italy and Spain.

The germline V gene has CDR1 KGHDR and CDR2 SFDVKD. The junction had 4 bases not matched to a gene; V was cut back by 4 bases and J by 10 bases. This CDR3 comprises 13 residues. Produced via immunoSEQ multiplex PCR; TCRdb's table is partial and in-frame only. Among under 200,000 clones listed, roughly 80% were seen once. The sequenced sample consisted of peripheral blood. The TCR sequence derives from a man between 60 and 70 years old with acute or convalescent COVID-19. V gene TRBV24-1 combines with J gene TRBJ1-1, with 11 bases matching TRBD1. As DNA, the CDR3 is TGTGCCACCAGTGACCGGACAGGGGGCAGAGCTTTCTTT. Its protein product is CATSDRTGGRAFF.